These 4 T cell receptor beta chains were sequenced from one sample in a study of blood T cells in healthy people across ages. Primed by a sample-barcoded 5' primer and a J-beta primer mix, a second PCR proceeded for about 7 to 11 cycles. TCRdb passed the 5' RACE reads through MiXCR, listing each CDR3 protein once. The table lists about 1.6 million distinct CDR3 sequences, about 32% of them singletons, with approximately 11% in the top ten. Sequenced: blood. These receptors were collected from a woman under 40 in good health.

As concerns this clonotype: Sequence at one end of the junction differs from germline and may be a read error. The V and J genes are TRBV28 and TRBJ1-2; 8 bases align to TRBD1. Looked up from germline, CDR1 is MDHEN and CDR2 is SYDVKM. The CDR3 is made up of 14 amino acids. The CDR3 loop reads CASRLGTGRYGYTF. The CDR3 DNA follows: TGTGCCAGCAGACTAGGGACAGGCCGCTATGGTTACACCTTC.

There are a few counts of this clonotype. The rearrangement joins TRBV6-2 or TRBV6-3 to TRBJ2-3, with a tentative D call TRBD2 (5 bases). This CDR3 has 15 amino acids. The germline CDR1 and CDR2 sequences are MNHEY and SVGEGT. The V end lost 7 bases, the J end lost 0 bases, and 14 bases lay between the germline ends. CDR3 in amino acids: CASIKSSRSTDTQYF. In nucleotides, the CDR3 is TGTGCCAGCATCAAGTCTAGCAGAAGCACAGATACGCAGTATTTT.

The J gene is TRBJ1-1, the V gene TRBV10-3; D call uncertain. Looked up from germline, CDR1 is ENHRY and CDR2 is SYGVKD. This CDR3 has 14 residues. V lost 6 bases, J lost 0 bases, and 11 bases lay in between. This chain's CDR3 is CAISGPGMNTEAFF. The DNA for the CDR3 is TGTGCCATCAGCGGACCGGGTATGAACACTGAAGCTTTCTTT.

This clonotype was detected a few times. The J gene is TRBJ2-3, the V gene TRBV5-1, with D possibly matching TRBD2 (7 bases). V was clipped by 3 bases and J by 2 bases, with 13 bases between them. The CDR3 extends over 15 amino acids. The germline CDR1 and CDR2 sequences are SGHRS and YFSETQ. The CDR3 sequence: CASSSGGDNTDTQYF. The CDR3 DNA reads TGCGCCAGCAGCTCGGGGGGCGACAACACAGATACGCAGTATTTT.